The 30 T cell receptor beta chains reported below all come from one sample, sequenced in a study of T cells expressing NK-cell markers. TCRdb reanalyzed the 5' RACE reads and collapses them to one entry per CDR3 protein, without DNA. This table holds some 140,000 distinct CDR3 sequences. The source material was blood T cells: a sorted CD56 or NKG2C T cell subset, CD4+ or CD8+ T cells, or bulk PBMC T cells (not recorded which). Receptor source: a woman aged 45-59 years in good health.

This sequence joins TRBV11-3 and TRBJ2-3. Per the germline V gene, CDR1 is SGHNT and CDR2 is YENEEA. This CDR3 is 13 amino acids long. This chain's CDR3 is CASSPEQPDTQYF. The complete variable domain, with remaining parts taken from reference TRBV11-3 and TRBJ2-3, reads EAGVVQSPRYKIIEKKQPVAFWCNPISGHNTLYWYLQNLGQGPELLIRYENEEAVDDSQLPKDRFSAERLKGVDSTLKIQPAELGDSAVYLCASSPEQPDTQYFGPGTRLTVL.

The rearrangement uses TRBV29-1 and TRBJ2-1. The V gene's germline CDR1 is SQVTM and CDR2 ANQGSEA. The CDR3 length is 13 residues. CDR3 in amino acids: CSVAGTPYNEQFF.

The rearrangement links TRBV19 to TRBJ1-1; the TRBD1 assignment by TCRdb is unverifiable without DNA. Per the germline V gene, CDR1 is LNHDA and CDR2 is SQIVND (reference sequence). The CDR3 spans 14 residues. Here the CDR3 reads CASSMGKSGGEAFF.

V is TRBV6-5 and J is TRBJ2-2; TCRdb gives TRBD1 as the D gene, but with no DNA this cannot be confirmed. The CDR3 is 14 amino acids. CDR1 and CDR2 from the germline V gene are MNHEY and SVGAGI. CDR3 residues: CASQGQTNTGELFF.

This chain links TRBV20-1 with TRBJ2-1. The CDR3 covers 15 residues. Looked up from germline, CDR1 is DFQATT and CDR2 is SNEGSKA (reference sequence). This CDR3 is CSARDSLSSYNEQFF.

CDR3 protein: CASSLSSGVRYTGELFF. The chain links TRBV27 to TRBJ2-2. CDR1 is MNHEY and CDR2 is SMNVEV in the germline V gene (reference sequence). The CDR3 sequence is 17 residues long.

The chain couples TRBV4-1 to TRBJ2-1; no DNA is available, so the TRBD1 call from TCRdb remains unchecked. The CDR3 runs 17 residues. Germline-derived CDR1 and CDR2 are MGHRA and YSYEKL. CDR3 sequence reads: CASSPPPGQGIYNEQFF.

CDR3 region: CASSLAAANTGELFF. V gene TRBV5-6 combines with J gene TRBJ2-2. CDR1 and CDR2 from the germline V gene are SGHDT and YYEEEE. The CDR3 has 15 residues.

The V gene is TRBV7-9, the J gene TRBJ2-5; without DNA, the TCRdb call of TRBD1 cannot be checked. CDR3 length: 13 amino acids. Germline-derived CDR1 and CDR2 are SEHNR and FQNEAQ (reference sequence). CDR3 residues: CASSLVPGRTQYF.

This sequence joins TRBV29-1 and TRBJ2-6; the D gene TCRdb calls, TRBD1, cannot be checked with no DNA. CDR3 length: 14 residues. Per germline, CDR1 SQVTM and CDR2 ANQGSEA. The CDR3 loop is CSVLGGVGANVLTF.

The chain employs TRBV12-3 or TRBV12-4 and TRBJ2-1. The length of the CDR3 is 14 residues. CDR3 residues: CASTLGSTYNEQFF.

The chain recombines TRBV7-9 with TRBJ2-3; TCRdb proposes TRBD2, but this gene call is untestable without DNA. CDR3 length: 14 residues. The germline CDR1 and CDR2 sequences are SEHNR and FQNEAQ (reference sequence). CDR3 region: CASSSPRETDTQYF. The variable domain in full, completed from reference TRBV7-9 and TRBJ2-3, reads DTGVSQNPRHKITKRGQNVTFRCDPISEHNRLYWYRQTLGQGPEFLTYFQNEAQLEKSRLLSDRFSAERPKGSFSTLEIQRTEQGDSAMYLCASSSPRETDTQYFGPGTRLTVL.

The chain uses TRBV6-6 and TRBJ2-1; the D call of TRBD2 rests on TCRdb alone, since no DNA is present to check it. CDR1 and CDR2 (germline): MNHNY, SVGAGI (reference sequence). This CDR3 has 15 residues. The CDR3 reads CASSLSGPSYNEQFF.

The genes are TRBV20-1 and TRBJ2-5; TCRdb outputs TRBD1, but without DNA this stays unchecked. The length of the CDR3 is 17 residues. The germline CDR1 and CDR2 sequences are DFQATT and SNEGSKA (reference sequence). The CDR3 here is CSARDSEFGGPEETQYF.

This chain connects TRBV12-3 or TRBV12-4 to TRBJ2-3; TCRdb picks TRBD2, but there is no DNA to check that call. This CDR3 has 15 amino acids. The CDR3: CATLGLAGTPDTQYF.

CDR3 in amino acids: CSARDVTKNIQYF. The chain couples TRBV20-1 to TRBJ2-4. The CDR3 length is 13 residues. Germline lookup yields CDR1 DFQATT and CDR2 SNEGSKA (reference sequence).

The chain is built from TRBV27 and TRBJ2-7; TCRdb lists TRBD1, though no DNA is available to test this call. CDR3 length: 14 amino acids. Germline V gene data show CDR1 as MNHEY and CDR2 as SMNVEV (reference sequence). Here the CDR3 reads CASHQQGAYYEQYF.

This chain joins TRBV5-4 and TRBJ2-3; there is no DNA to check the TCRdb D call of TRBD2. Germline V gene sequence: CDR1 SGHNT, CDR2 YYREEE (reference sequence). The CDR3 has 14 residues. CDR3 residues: CASTREGDTDTQYF.

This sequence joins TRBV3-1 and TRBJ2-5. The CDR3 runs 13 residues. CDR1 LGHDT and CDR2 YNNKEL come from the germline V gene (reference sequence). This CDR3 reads CASSLALQETQYF.

CDR3 sequence reads: CASSYESSYNEQFF. The chain carries TRBV9 and TRBJ2-1. This CDR3 has 14 residues. Germline V lookup: CDR1 SGDLS, CDR2 YYNGEE.

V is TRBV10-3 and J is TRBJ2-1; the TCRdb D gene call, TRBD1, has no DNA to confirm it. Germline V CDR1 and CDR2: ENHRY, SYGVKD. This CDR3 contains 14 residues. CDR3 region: CASAEGRSYNEQFF.

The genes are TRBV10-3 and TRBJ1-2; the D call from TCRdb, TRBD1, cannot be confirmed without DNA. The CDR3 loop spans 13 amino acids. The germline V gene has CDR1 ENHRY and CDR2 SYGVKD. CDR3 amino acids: CAIRAGEGYGYTF.

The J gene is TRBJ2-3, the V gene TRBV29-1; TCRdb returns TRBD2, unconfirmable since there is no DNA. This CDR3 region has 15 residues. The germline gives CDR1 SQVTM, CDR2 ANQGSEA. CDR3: CSVGVAGAGMDTQYF.

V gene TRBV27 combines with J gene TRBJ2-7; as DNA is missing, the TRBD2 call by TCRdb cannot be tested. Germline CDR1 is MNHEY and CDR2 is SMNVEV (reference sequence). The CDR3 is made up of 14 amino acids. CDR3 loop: CASSRTSVSYEQYF.

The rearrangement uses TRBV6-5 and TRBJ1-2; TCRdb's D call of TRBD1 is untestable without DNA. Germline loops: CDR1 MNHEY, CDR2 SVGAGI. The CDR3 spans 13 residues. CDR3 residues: CASSLWEGGGYTF.

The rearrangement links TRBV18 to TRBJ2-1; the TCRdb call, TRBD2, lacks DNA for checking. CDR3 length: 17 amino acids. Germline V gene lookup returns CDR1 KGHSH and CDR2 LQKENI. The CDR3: CASSPPLTSGSSYEQFF. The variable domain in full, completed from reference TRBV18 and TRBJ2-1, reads NAGVMQNPRHLVRRRGQEARLRCSPMKGHSHVYWYRQLPEEGLKFMVYLQKENIIDESGMPKERFSAEFPKEGPSILRIQQVVRGDSAAYFCASSPPLTSGSSYEQFFGPGTRLTVL.

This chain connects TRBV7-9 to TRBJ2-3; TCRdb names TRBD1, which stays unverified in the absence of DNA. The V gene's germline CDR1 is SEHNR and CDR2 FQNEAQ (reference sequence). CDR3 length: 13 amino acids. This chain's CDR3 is CASSEGGTDTQYF.

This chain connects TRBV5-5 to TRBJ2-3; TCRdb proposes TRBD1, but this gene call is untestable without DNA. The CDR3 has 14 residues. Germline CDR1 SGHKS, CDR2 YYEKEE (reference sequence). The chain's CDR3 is CASSLGPGAGTQYF. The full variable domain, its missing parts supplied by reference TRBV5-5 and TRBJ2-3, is DAGVTQSPTHLIKTRGQQVTLRCSPISGHKSVSWYQQVLGQGPQFIFQYYEKEERGRGNFPDRFSARQFPNYSSELNVNALLLGDSALYLCASSLGPGAGTQYFGPGTRLTVL.

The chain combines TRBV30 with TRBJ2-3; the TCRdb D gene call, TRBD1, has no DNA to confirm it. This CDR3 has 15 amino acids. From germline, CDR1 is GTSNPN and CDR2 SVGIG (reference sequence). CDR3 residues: CAWSGGGYSTDTQYF.

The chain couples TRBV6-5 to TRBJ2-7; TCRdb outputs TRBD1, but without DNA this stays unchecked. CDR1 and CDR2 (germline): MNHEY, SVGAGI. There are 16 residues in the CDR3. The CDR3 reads CASSEYPTGFPNEQYF.